Following are 15 T cell receptor beta chains from one sample sequenced in a study of blood T cell repertoires in COVID-19 (dated by TCRdb to 2019 to 2021). Libraries came from the immunoSEQ multiplex PCR assay. TCRdb took this table from immuneACCESS and kept in-frame rearrangements with V and J called. Such tables lack part of the clones; where checked against another copy, unresolved V genes explain under half of the gap, and the rest is unexplained. The table for this sample lists 50,000 to 70,000 clones; approximately 92% of them were counted only once. In total, the top ten clones hold roughly 9.2% of the sample. The specimen sequenced was peripheral blood. These receptors were collected from a woman older than 75 with active COVID-19.

The rearrangement joins TRBV7-9 to TRBJ2-2; D may be TRBD2 (6 bases). The germline CDR1 and CDR2 sequences are SEHNR and FQNEAQ (reference sequence). The CDR3 is 14 amino acids. V lost 4 bases and J 3 bases, leaving 9 bases between the germline ends. CDR3 in amino acids: CASSSRRDTGELFF. The CDR3 DNA follows: TGTGCCAGCAGCTCGAGGAGGGACACCGGGGAGCTGTTTTTT.

The chain employs TRBV24-1 and TRBJ2-1; TRBD2 matches at 7 bases. The CDR3 has 16 residues. Germline V gene data show CDR1 as KGHDR and CDR2 as SFDVKD. Germline trimming cut 0 bases from V and 4 bases from J; bases unmatched to any gene: 5. The CDR3 is CATSDLETSSYNEQFF. For the CDR3, the DNA is TGTGCCACCAGTGATTTGGAGACTAGCAGTTACAATGAGCAGTTCTTC.

This chain links TRBV7-2 with TRBJ2-1; perhaps TRBD2 as D (5 bases). Germline lookup yields CDR1 SGHTA and CDR2 FQGNSA. Trimming took 5 bases from V and 9 from J, leaving 17 bases between them. This CDR3 has 14 residues. CDR3 bases: TGTGCCAGCAGCCCCGATAAGCCTGGGAGTGAGCAGTTCTTC. It is translated as CASSPDKPGSEQFF.

This chain uses TRBV5-1 with TRBJ2-5, with 11 bases aligning to TRBD2. With V trimmed by 4 bases and J by 2 bases, 10 bases remained unmatched. CDR3 length: 17 amino acids. Germline V gene lookup returns CDR1 SGHRS and CDR2 YFSETQ. As DNA, the CDR3 is TGCGCCAGCAGCCCCCAGGAAGTAGCGGGGGGGCAAGAGACCCAGTACTTC. This encodes CASSPQEVAGGQETQYF.

This clone was counted a few times. The gene calls are TRBV5-4 and TRBJ2-2; D perhaps matches TRBD1 (6 bases). V was shortened by 1 base and J by 14 bases, with 15 bases between the two germline ends. CDR1 SGHNT and CDR2 YYREEE come from the germline V gene (reference sequence). The CDR3 length is 13 residues. CDR3 coding DNA: TGTGCCAGCAGCTTGCCTCCAGGGGACGACCTGTTTTTT. Translating it yields CASSLPPGDDLFF.

V is TRBV6-5 and J is TRBJ2-1; TRBD2 matches at 7 bases. The CDR3 runs 14 residues. Germline V gives CDR1 MNHEY, CDR2 SVGAGI. Trimming cost V 0 bases and J 7 bases; bases outside gene matches: 3. The CDR3 bases are TGTGCCAGCAGTTACTCCCGCGGGAGTAATGAGCAGTTCTTC. This gives the protein CASSYSRGSNEQFF.

CDR3 DNA: TGTGCCAGCAGCTTAGATCGAGTAGGGGGCCACGAGCAGTACTTC. Residues: CASSLDRVGGHEQYF. The chain has TRBV11-2 and TRBJ2-7, with 7 bases identical to TRBD1. This CDR3 spans 15 amino acids. V shed 0 bases, J shed 5 bases, and the junction held 7 bases outside the gene matches. Germline lookup yields CDR1 SGHAT and CDR2 FQNNGV.

V usage is TRBV11-3 and J usage is TRBJ2-1; D might be TRBD2 (6 bases). In germline, CDR1 is SGHNT, CDR2 YENEEA. The CDR3 consists of 12 residues. Trimming pared 5 bases from V and 7 bases from J, leaving 9 bases between. Written as DNA, the CDR3 is TGTGCCAGCAGCGGGACTGGGAATGAGCAGTTCTTC. Protein: CASSGTGNEQFF.

J is TRBJ2-1 and V is TRBV9, with 8 bases fitting TRBD2. The ends lost 3 bases at V and 2 bases at J; junction bases unmatched: 7. There are 16 residues in the CDR3. Germline V gene sequence: CDR1 SGDLS, CDR2 YYNGEE. The CDR3 bases are TGTGCCAGCAGCGCCCCCGGGGGGGGGCCCTACAATGAGCAGTTCTTC. It translates to CASSAPGGGPYNEQFF. Drawing the rest from reference TRBV9 and TRBJ2-1, the complete variable domain is DSGVTQTPKHLITATGQRVTLRCSPRSGDLSVYWYQQSLDQGLQFLIQYYNGEERAKGNILERFSAQQFPDLHSELNLSSLELGDSALYFCASSAPGGGPYNEQFFGPGTRLTVL.

The CDR3 region is CASSRDRDTEAFF. The CDR3 bases are TGCGCCAGCAGCAGGGACAGGGACACTGAAGCTTTCTTT. The chain has TRBV5-1 and TRBJ1-1; 9 bases are a match to TRBD1. Germline V lookup: CDR1 SGHRS, CDR2 YFSETQ. The junction had 1 base not matched to a gene; V was cut back by 4 bases and J by 3 bases. The CDR3 runs 13 residues.

V gene TRBV5-1 combines with J gene TRBJ2-7; 12 bases are a match to TRBD2. Germline V lookup: CDR1 SGHRS, CDR2 YFSETQ. The CDR3 is made up of 17 amino acids. V shed 4 bases, J shed 2 bases, and the junction held 10 bases outside the gene matches. The CDR3 region is CASSLGLAGNGTYEQYF. CDR3 bases: TGCGCCAGCAGCCTTGGACTAGCGGGAAATGGGACCTACGAGCAGTACTTC.

V is TRBV4-1 and J is TRBJ1-3; D possibly corresponds to TRBD1 (5 bases). This CDR3 region has 17 residues. The V gene's germline CDR1 is MGHRA and CDR2 YSYEKL. V lost 4 bases to trimming and J lost 0 bases, with 16 bases between them. The DNA of the CDR3 is TGCGCCAGCAGCCCCCGGGGGGGTCCGGGCTCTGGAAACACCATATATTTT. It encodes CASSPRGGPGSGNTIYF.

This clone has just one count. The chain links TRBV1 to TRBJ2-7; no check of the table's D call, TRBD2, against the DNA was made. TRBV1 is a pseudogene. The CDR3 runs 14 residues. CDR3 loop: CTSRGSATGYEQYF. CDR3 DNA: TGCACCAGCAGGGGGAGCGCAACCGGCTACGAGCAGTACTTC.

This chain links TRBV2 with TRBJ1-3; no definite D call. V was cut by 6 bases and J by 7 bases, with 16 bases left in between. This CDR3 is built from 14 residues. The germline V gene encodes CDR1 SNHLY and CDR2 FYNNEI. CDR3 nucleotides: TGTGCCAGCAGCCCCGAGGGTCGAGGGAACACCATATATTTT. Residues: CASSPEGRGNTIYF.

J is TRBJ2-7 and V is TRBV19; a weak D match, TRBD1 (7 bases). Trimming took off 6 bases at V and 1 base at J, with 16 bases between the two ends. From germline, CDR1 is LNHDA and CDR2 SQIVND (reference sequence). The CDR3 sequence is 15 residues long. The CDR3 DNA follows: TGTGCCAGTAGCCGAGGGGGGACAGAATCCTACGAGCAGTACTTC. Residues: CASSRGGTESYEQYF.